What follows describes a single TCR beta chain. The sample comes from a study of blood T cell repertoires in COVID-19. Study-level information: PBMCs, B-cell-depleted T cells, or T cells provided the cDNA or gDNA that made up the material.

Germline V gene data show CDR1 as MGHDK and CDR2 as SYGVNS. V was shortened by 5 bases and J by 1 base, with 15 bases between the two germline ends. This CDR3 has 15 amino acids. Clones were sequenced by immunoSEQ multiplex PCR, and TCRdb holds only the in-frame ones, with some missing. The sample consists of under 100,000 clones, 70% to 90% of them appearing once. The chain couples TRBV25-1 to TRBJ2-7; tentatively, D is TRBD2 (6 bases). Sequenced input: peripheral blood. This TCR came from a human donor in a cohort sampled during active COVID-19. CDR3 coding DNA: TGTGCCAGCAGTAAAACCGGGGGACTTTCCTACGAGCAGTACTTC. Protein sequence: CASSKTGGLSYEQYF.